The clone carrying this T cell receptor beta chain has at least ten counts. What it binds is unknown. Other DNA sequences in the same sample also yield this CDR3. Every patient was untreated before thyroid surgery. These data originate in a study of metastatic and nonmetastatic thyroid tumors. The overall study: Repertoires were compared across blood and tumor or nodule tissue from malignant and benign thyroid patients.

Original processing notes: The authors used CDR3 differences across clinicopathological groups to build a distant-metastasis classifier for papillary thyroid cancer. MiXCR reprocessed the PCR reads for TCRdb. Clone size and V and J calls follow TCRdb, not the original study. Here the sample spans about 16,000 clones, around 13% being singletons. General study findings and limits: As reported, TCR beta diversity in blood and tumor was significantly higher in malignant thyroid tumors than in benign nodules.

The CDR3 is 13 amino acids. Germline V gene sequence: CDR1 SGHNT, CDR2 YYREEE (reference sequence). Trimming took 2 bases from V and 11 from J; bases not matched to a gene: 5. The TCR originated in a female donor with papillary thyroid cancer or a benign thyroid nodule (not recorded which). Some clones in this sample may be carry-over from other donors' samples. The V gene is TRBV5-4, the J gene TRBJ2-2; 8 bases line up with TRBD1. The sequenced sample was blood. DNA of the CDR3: TGTGCCAGCAGCTTACAGGACAGGGATGAGCTGTTTTTT. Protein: CASSLQDRDELFF. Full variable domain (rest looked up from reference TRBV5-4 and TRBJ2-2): ETGVTQSPTHLIKTRGQQVTLRCSSQSGHNTVSWYQQALGQGPQFIFQYYREEENGRGNFPPRFSGLQFPNYSSELNVNALELDDSALYLCASSLQDRDELFFGEGSRLTVL.